This is a list of T cell receptor beta chains from one sample in a study of technical replicates of blood from a handful of donors. The data were produced by immunoSEQ multiplex PCR, yet TCRdb's version contains in-frame clones alone and is incomplete. The sample yields about 93,000 clones, about 96% seen once. The source material was T cells isolated from PBMCs. The origin of the receptors is a human donor in good health. CDR3s include the opening cysteine and the closing phenylalanine or tryptophan. The D gene is left open where the match is weak. Clone size is stated in some rows and not others, as once, few, many or a class when expanded.

TRBJ2-3 NA TRBV2 TRBD1 TGTGCCAGCACCCCTCCAGGACAGGGGGGAGATACGCAGTATTTT CASTPPGQGGDTQYF
TRBJ1-2 once TRBV6-5 NA TGTGCCAGCAGTCCCATCCTCAGGGATGGCTACACCTTC CASSPILRDGYTF
TRBJ2-1 NA TRBV19 TRBD2 TGTGCCAGTAGTACTGGCGGGGGGCCTTACAATGAGCAGTTCTTC CASSTGGGPYNEQFF
TRBJ2-1 NA TRBV10-3 NA TGTGCCATCAGACGAGATCTCCGGGACACCTACAATGAGCAGTTCTTC CAIRRDLRDTYNEQFF
TRBJ2-7 NA TRBV5-1 TRBD1 TGCGCCAGCAGGACCGGGACAGGTGTCTTCTACGAGCAGTACTTC CASRTGTGVFYEQYF
TRBJ1-5 NA TRBV4-1 NA TGCGCCAGCAGCCAAGTCCCAGGGGTACTCAATCAGCCCCAGCATTTT CASSQVPGVLNQPQHF
TRBJ2-1 NA TRBV16 TRBD2 TGTGCCAGCCGGGCTAGCGGGCCATACAATGAGCAGTTCTTC CASRASGPYNEQFF
TRBJ2-7 once TRBV6-6 NA TGTGCCAGCACCCCGAGTCTGACTCCTTACGAGCAGTACTTC CASTPSLTPYEQYF
TRBJ1-1 NA TRBV6-6 TRBD1 TGTGCCAGCAGTTTTCCCCCCGGGACAGTGAACACTGAAGCTTTCTTT CASSFPPGTVNTEAFF
TRBJ1-1 NA TRBV5-6 TRBD1 TGTGCCAGCAGCTTATGGGGGGGACAGGGTTTTGTGTCGACTGAAGCTTTCTTT CASSLWGGQGFVSTEAFF
TRBJ2-7 NA TRBV5-1 NA TGCGCCAGCAGCTTGGATTACGGGGAGCAGTACTTC CASSLDYGEQYF
TRBJ2-5 NA TRBV5-1 NA TGCGCCAGCAGCTTGGACGCCGGCCAAGAGACCCAGTACTTC CASSLDAGQETQYF
TRBJ1-2 NA TRBV25-1 NA TGTGCCAGTACTTCTGACAGCGCTACCCTTAGGAATGGCTACACCTTC CASTSDSATLRNGYTF
TRBJ1-3 once TRBV27 NA TGTGCCAGCAGTTTAGCAGGGGCCTCTGGAAACACCATATATTTT CASSLAGASGNTIYF
TRBJ2-7 NA TRBV7-9 NA TGTGCCAGCAGCTTCCACAGGGCCTACAGCTCCTACGAGCAGTACTTC CASSFHRAYSSYEQYF
TRBJ2-1 NA TRBV6-1 TRBD1 TGTGCCAGCAGCCCAGGGTGGACAGGGTACAATGAGCAGTTCTTC CASSPGWTGYNEQFF
TRBJ2-5 NA TRBV6-5 NA TGTGCCAGCAGACCAAGAGCTTCCCCCCAAGAGACCCAGTACTTC CASRPRASPQETQYF